The 21 T cell receptor beta chains below all came from one sample that was sequenced in a study of neoadjuvant anti-PD-1 for oral cavity cancer. Here immunoSEQ multiplex PCR was the method, and the copy in TCRdb shows in-frame clones only, minus some. The table lists about 7,200 clones, 55% to 75% of them singletons. The material was PBMCs, obtained before nivolumab (anti-PD-1) treatment. These receptors were obtained from a person between 40 and 79 years old with oral cavity squamous cell carcinoma.

This clone has only a few counts. The chain uses TRBV7-9 and TRBJ1-1, with D uncertain. Germline V gives CDR1 SEHNR, CDR2 FQNEAQ (reference sequence). V gave up 0 bases and J gave up 7 bases, with 12 bases separating them. CDR3 length: 14 amino acids. The CDR3 sequence: CASSLAAPTIEAFF. The CDR3 coding sequence is TGTGCCAGCAGCTTAGCGGCACCCACGATTGAAGCTTTCTTT. The complete variable domain, with remaining parts taken from reference TRBV7-9 and TRBJ1-1, reads DTGVSQNPRHKITKRGQNVTFRCDPISEHNRLYWYRQTLGQGPEFLTYFQNEAQLEKSRLLSDRFSAERPKGSFSTLEIQRTEQGDSAMYLCASSLAAPTIEAFFGQGTRLTVV.

By proportion, this clone is medium-sized. The rearrangement joins TRBV4-2 to TRBJ1-4, with 9 positions matching TRBD1. CDR1 is LGHNA and CDR2 is YNFKEQ in the germline V gene. With 0 bases clipped from V and 6 bases from J, the junction kept 5 bases outside the gene matches. The CDR3 is 16 residues long. The CDR3 spells CASSQEEGQGHEKLFF. The CDR3 region has the DNA TGTGCCAGCAGCCAAGAGGAGGGACAGGGACATGAAAAACTGTTTTTT.

V is TRBV7-2 and J is TRBJ1-6, with D possibly being TRBD1 (6 bases). The germline V gene has CDR1 SGHTA and CDR2 FQGNSA. The length of the CDR3 is 14 residues. V was pared by 6 bases and J by 9 bases, with 15 bases between. CDR3 sequence reads: CASRPQGGGSPLHF. The CDR3 coding sequence is TGTGCCAGCAGACCACAGGGAGGGGGTTCACCCCTCCACTTT.

The V gene is TRBV25-1, the J gene TRBJ2-1; D gene unclear. V lost 2 bases and J lost 1, with 9 bases in between. The CDR3 contains 15 residues. Germline lookup yields CDR1 MGHDK and CDR2 SYGVNS. The CDR3 here is CASSEMMGSYNEQFF. CDR3 DNA sequence: TGTGCCAGCAGTGAAATGATGGGTTCCTACAATGAGCAGTTCTTC.

For the CDR3, the DNA is TGCGCCAGCAGCTCGACAGCGAACACCGGGGAGCTGTTTTTT. This sequence encodes CASSSTANTGELFF. The chain is built from TRBV5-1 and TRBJ2-2, with D possibly matching TRBD1 (5 bases). The V gene's germline CDR1 is SGHRS and CDR2 YFSETQ. V was cut by 3 bases and J by 0 bases, with 6 bases left in between. The CDR3 runs to 14 residues.

This clone was counted between two and nine times. The chain recombines TRBV5-8 with TRBJ1-6; no firm D call. The CDR3 spans 14 residues. Germline CDR1 SGHTS, CDR2 YDEGEE. Trimming took off 2 bases at V and 8 bases at J, with 11 bases between the two ends. The CDR3 loop reads CASSLTTLYSPLHF. The CDR3 nucleotides read TGTGCCAGCAGCTTAACTACACTTTATTCACCCCTCCACTTT.

The chain links TRBV7-2 to TRBJ1-2; 7 bases fit TRBD1. With V trimmed by 1 base and J by 6 bases, 2 bases remained unmatched. CDR3 size: 13 residues. CDR1 and CDR2 from the germline V gene are SGHTA and FQGNSA. Here the CDR3 reads CASSLETGNGYTF. CDR3 in DNA: TGTGCCAGCAGCTTAGAGACAGGGAATGGCTACACCTTC.

The J gene is TRBJ2-7, the V gene TRBV7-2; D gene uncertain. Per the germline V gene, CDR1 is SGHTA and CDR2 is FQGNSA. This CDR3 is built from 14 residues. The V end was cut by 0 bases, the J end by 0 bases, with 6 bases between. This CDR3 is CASSLAFSSYEQYF. The CDR3 nucleotides read TGTGCCAGCAGCTTAGCGTTCAGCTCCTACGAGCAGTACTTC.

V gene TRBV7-9 combines with J gene TRBJ2-6; D gene unclear. This CDR3 contains 15 residues. V gave up 5 bases and J gave up 2 bases, with 10 bases separating them. Germline loops: CDR1 SEHNR, CDR2 FQNEAQ (reference sequence). CDR3 nucleotide sequence: TGTGCCAGCAGCCCTGGACGCCCTGGGGCCAACGTCCTGACTTTC. It yields the protein CASSPGRPGANVLTF.

This sequence joins TRBV30 and TRBJ2-7; perhaps TRBD1 as D (5 bases). V was clipped by 2 bases and J by 4 bases, with 9 bases between them. Germline assignment: CDR1 GTSNPN and CDR2 SVGIG (reference sequence). This CDR3 has 12 amino acids. CDR3: CAWSSDRYEQYF. The CDR3 bases are TGTGCCTGGAGTTCCGACAGATACGAGCAGTACTTC.

This chain uses TRBV13 with TRBJ2-3, with D tentatively TRBD2 (5 bases). Trimming stripped 3 bases from V and 4 bases from J, with 11 bases between. The germline CDR1 and CDR2 sequences are PRHDT and FYEKMQ (reference sequence). This CDR3 comprises 14 residues. The CDR3 here is CASSLWTRADTQYF. CDR3 sequence (DNA): TGTGCCAGCAGCTTGTGGACTCGGGCAGATACGCAGTATTTT.

The chain links TRBV5-6 to TRBJ2-7; 10 bases match TRBD1. Trimming removed 0 bases from V and 3 bases from J; junction bases left unmatched: 3. CDR1 and CDR2 from the germline V gene are SGHDT and YYEEEE. This CDR3 comprises 15 residues. Here the CDR3 reads CASSLGGTGVYEQYF. The CDR3 DNA follows: TGTGCCAGCAGCTTGGGCGGGACAGGGGTCTACGAGCAGTACTTC.

The chain employs TRBV9 and TRBJ2-3; 7 bases line up with TRBD1. The CDR3 spans 15 residues. Germline V gene data show CDR1 as SGDLS and CDR2 as YYNGEE. The trim removed 6 bases at V and 1 base at J, leaving 8 bases unmatched. In DNA, the CDR3 is TGTGCCAGCATGGCAGGGACAGTTGGCACAGATACGCAGTATTTT. It is translated as CASMAGTVGTDTQYF.

CDR3 protein: CAISESGQLSGNTIYF. Written as DNA, the CDR3 is TGTGCCATCAGTGAGTCGGGGCAACTCTCTGGAAACACCATATATTTT. The J gene is TRBJ1-3, the V gene TRBV10-3; weak D call: TRBD1 (5 bases). This CDR3 has 16 residues. CDR1 and CDR2 from the germline V gene are ENHRY and SYGVKD. V was clipped by 0 bases and J by 0 bases, with 9 bases between them.

The chain is built from TRBV4-1 and TRBJ1-5, with D unresolved. Germline V gives CDR1 MGHRA, CDR2 YSYEKL. The CDR3 totals 13 residues. Deletions cut 1 base from V and 4 bases from J, with 5 bases between. The CDR3 nucleotides are TGCGCCAGCAGCCAAGGAGTGAATCAGCCCCAGCATTTT. It translates to CASSQGVNQPQHF.

This chain links TRBV6-5 with TRBJ2-1; a weak D match, TRBD2 (6 bases). V lost 7 bases and J lost 8, with 15 bases in between. The V gene's germline CDR1 is MNHEY and CDR2 SVGAGI. This CDR3 has 13 amino acids. In DNA, the CDR3 is TGTGCCAGCAAACGCGGCAGGGAGGATGAGCAGTTCTTC. This encodes CASKRGREDEQFF.

This sequence joins TRBV28 and TRBJ1-4; D gene ambiguous. Trimming shortened V by 7 bases and J by 2 bases, and 20 bases separated the two germline ends. The germline gives CDR1 MDHEN, CDR2 SYDVKM. This CDR3 is built from 17 residues. CDR3 protein: CASTETAGDSTNEKLFF. The CDR3 bases are TGTGCCAGCACCGAAACCGCCGGGGATTCGACTAATGAAAAACTGTTTTTT.

In its sample, this clone was seen a few times. The gene calls are TRBV7-2 and TRBJ1-4; D unclear. Germline V CDR1 and CDR2: SGHTA, FQGNSA. Trimming pared 2 bases from V and 3 bases from J, leaving 1 base between. This CDR3 has 12 residues. CDR3 in amino acids: CASSLSNEKLFF. CDR3 sequence (DNA): TGTGCCAGCAGCTTATCTAATGAAAAACTGTTTTTT.

The chain recombines TRBV9 with TRBJ2-2; TRBD2 matches 11 bases. The V gene end was trimmed by 5 bases and the J gene end by 5 bases; junction bases not matched to a gene: 8. Germline CDR1 is SGDLS and CDR2 is YYNGEE. The CDR3 totals 16 residues. This chain's CDR3 is CASSSTSGGGTGELFF. CDR3 DNA sequence: TGTGCCAGCAGTTCCACTAGCGGGGGAGGGACCGGGGAGCTGTTTTTT.

This chain uses TRBV10-3 with TRBJ1-6, with D unclear. CDR3 size: 10 residues. Per germline, CDR1 ENHRY and CDR2 SYGVKD. Trimming took 10 bases from V and 9 from J, leaving 7 bases between them. The CDR3 region is CATGPSPLHF. CDR3 coding DNA: TGTGCCACGGGCCCTTCACCCCTCCACTTT.

Only a few counts were recorded for this clone. V and J are TRBV27 and TRBJ2-1; D possibly corresponds to TRBD2 (6 bases). Deletions cut 5 bases from V and 8 bases from J, with 19 bases between. Germline V lookup: CDR1 MNHEY, CDR2 SMNVEV (reference sequence). This CDR3 region has 15 residues. The DNA for the CDR3 is TGTGCCAGCAGTCGAGGAGGGCTAGCGATGCATGAGCAGTTCTTC. Encoded protein: CASSRGGLAMHEQFF.